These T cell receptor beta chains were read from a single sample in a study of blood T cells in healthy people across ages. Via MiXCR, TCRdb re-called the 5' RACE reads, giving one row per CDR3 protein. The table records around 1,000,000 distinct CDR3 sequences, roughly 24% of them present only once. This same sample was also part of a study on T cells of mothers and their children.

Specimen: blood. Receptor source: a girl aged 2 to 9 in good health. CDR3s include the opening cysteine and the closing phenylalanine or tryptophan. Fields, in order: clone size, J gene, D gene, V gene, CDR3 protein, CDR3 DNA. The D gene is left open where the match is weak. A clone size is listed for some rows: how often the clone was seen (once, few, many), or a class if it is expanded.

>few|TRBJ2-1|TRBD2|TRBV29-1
CSVEEAREGRSYNEQFF
TGCAGCGTTGAAGAGGCCCGGGAGGGCCGATCCTACAATGAGCAGTTCTTC
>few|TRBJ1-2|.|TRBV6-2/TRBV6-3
CASGEDGYGYTF
TGTGCCAGCGGGGAAGATGGGTATGGCTACACCTTC
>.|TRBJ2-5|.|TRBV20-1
CSAGTGPPGGETQYF
TGCAGCGCTGGGACCGGGCCCCCAGGAGGGGAGACCCAGTACTTC
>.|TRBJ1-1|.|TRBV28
CASRDQAYTEALF
TGTGCCAGCAGGGACCAGGCGTACACTGAAGCTCTCTTT
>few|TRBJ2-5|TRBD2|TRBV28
CASSKFIIGRIQTQYF
TGTGCCAGCAGCAAATTTATTATCGGGAGGATTCAGACCCAGTACTTC
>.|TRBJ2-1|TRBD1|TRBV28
CAHTDRGHNEQFF
TGTGCCCATACGGACAGGGGGCACAATGAGCAGTTCTTC
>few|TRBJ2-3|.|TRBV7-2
CASSLGHLGADTQYF
TGTGCCAGCAGCTTGGGACACTTAGGGGCAGATACGCAGTATTTT
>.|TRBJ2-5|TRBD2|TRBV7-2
CASSLQAGGVETQYF
TGTGCCAGCAGCTTGCAAGCGGGGGGAGTAGAGACCCAGTACTTC
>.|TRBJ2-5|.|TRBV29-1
CSVNGLTQETQYF
TGCAGCGTCAACGGACTGACCCAAGAGACCCAGTACTTC
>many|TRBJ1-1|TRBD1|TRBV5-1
CASSFGTGVEAFF
TGCGCCAGCAGCTTCGGGACAGGTGTTGAAGCTTTCTTT
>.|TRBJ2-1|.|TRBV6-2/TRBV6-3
CASSGMSYNEQFF
TGTGCCAGCAGTGGGATGTCCTACAATGAGCAGTTCTTC
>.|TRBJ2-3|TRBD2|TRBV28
CASRLAGGADTQYF
TGTGCCAGCAGACTAGCGGGAGGGGCGGATACGCAGTATTTT
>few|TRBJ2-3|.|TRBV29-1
CSVGQISDTQYF
TGCAGCGTTGGCCAGATCTCAGATACGCAGTATTTT
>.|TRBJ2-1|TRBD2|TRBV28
CASSLWAREGIEQFF
TGTGCCAGCAGTTTATGGGCGCGGGAGGGGATTGAGCAGTTCTTC
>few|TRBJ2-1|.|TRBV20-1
CSARDRAVSYNEQFF
TGCAGTGCTAGAGATCGAGCGGTGTCCTACAATGAGCAGTTCTTC
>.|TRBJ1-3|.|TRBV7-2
CASSLQIISGNTIYF
TGTGCCAGCAGCCTCCAAATTATCTCTGGAAACACCATATATTTT
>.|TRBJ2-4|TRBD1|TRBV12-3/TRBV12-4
CASRGQGRQYF
TGTGCCAGCAGAGGACAGGGGCGGCAGTACTTC
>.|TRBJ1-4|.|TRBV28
CASRNDRRTNEKLFF
TGTGCCAGCAGGAACGACCGGCGAACTAATGAAAAACTGTTTTTT
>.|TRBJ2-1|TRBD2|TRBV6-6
CASSYSTSGHEQFF
TGTGCCAGCAGTTACTCGACTAGCGGACACGAGCAGTTCTTC
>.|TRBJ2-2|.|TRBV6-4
CASRSPGGELFF
TGTGCCAGCCGGTCCCCGGGCGGGGAGCTGTTTTTT
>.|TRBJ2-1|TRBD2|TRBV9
CASSARAGTSSYNEQFF
TGTGCCAGCAGCGCCCGAGCGGGGACCTCCTCCTACAATGAGCAGTTCTTC
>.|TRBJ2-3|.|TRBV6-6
CATGGSQNWDTQYF
TGTGCCACCGGGGGAAGTCAGAATTGGGATACGCAGTATTTT
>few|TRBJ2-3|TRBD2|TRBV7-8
CASSPTSVTDTQYF
TGTGCCAGCAGCCCGACTAGCGTTACAGATACGCAGTATTTT
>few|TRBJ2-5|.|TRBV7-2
CASSRPGPGETQYF
TGTGCCAGCAGCCGCCCGGGCCCTGGGGAGACCCAGTACTTC
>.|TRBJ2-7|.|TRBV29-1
CSVARQVSSYEQYF
TGCAGCGTGGCCCGACAGGTCTCATCCTACGAGCAGTACTTC
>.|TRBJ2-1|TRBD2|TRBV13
CTSSVGGAVHEQFF
TGTACCAGCAGCGTCGGGGGGGCCGTCCATGAGCAGTTCTTC
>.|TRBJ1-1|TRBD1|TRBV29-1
CSVERTGRYTEAFF
TGCAGCGTTGAACGGACAGGCCGCTACACTGAAGCTTTCTTT
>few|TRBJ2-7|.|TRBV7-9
CASSFDTISYEQYF
TGTGCCAGCAGCTTCGATACAATCTCCTACGAGCAGTACTTC
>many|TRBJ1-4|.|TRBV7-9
CASSVLQGFDEKLFF
TGTGCCAGCAGCGTATTACAGGGATTCGATGAAAAACTGTTTTTT
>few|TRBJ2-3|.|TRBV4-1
CASSQDRGSTDTQYF
TGCGCCAGCAGCCAAGATCGGGGCTCCACAGATACGCAGTATTTT
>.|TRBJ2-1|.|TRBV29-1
CSVGRVNYNEQFF
TGCAGCGTTGGCAGAGTTAACTACAATGAGCAGTTCTTC
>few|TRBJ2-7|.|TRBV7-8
CASSFLSGGRYEQYF
TGTGCCAGCAGCTTTCTATCAGGGGGGCGGTACGAGCAGTACTTC
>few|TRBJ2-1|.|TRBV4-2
CASSQALGVEQFF
TGTGCCAGCAGCCAAGCACTGGGGGTCGAGCAGTTCTTC
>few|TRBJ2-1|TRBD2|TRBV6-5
CASTRGTSGWEFF
TGTGCCAGCACACGGGGGACTAGCGGCTGGGAGTTCTTC
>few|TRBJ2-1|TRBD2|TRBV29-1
CSVTGRAWNVQFF
TGCAGCGTTACGGGGAGGGCCTGGAATGTGCAGTTCTTC
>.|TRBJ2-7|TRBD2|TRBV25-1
CASTPSGRYEQYF
TGTGCCAGCACTCCTAGCGGGAGGTACGAGCAGTACTTC
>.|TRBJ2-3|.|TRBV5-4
CASSPELDTQYF
TGTGCCAGCAGTCCTGAACTGGATACGCAGTATTTT
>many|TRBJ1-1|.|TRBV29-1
CSVAGSNTEAFF
TGCAGCGTTGCGGGGTCGAACACTGAAGCTTTCTTT
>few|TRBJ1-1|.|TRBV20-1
CSAPALANTEAFF
TGCAGTGCCCCGGCCCTAGCAAACACTGAAGCTTTCTTT
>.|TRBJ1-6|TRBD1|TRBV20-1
CSASVAGGAYNSPLHF
TGCAGTGCTAGTGTGGCAGGGGGAGCCTATAATTCACCCCTCCACTTT
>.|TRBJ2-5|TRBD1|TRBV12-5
CASGFYLDGQDVPETQYF
TGTGCTAGTGGTTTTTACCTAGACGGACAGGACGTTCCAGAGACCCAGTACTTC
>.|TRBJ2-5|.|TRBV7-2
CASSPSQGGTQYF
TGTGCCAGCAGCCCGTCCCAGGGGGGGACCCAGTACTTC
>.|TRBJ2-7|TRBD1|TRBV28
CASSLRTGTVLYEQYF
TGTGCCAGCAGTTTACGAACCGGGACAGTTCTCTACGAGCAGTACTTC
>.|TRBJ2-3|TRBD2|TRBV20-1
CSARGYRTRTDTQYF
TGCAGTGCTAGGGGGTATCGGACTAGGACAGATACGCAGTATTTT
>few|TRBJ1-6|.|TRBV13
CASSLMGRGDSPLHF
TGTGCCAGCAGCTTAATGGGCAGGGGAGATTCACCCCTCCACTTT
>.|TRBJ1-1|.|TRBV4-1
CASSQPGLSPMNTEAFF
TGCGCCAGCAGCCAACCAGGACTCAGCCCAATGAACACTGAAGCTTTCTTT
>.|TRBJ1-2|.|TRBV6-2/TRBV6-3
CASSRPDRFNYGYTF
TGTGCCAGCAGTCGACCGGACAGATTTAACTATGGCTACACCTTC
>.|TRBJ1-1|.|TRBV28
CASPSPGGAYAFF
TGTGCCAGCCCGAGCCCGGGGGGCGCTTATGCTTTCTTT
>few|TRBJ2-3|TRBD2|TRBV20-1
CSARPLFLGTTLSDTQYF
TGCAGTGCTAGGCCCCTATTTTTGGGGACTACCCTCTCAGATACGCAGTATTTT
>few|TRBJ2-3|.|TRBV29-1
CSVGGYHTDTQYF
TGCAGCGTTGGGGGCTACCACACAGATACGCAGTATTTT
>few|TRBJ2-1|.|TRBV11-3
CASQLRYNEQFF
TGTGCCAGCCAACTTAGGTACAATGAGCAGTTCTTC
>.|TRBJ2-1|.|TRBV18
CASSPQRAPNEQFF
TGTGCCAGCTCACCTCAGCGGGCACCCAATGAGCAGTTCTTC
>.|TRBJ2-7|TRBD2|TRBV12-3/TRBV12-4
CASSLQGTSASYEQYF
TGTGCCAGCAGTCTACAAGGGACTAGCGCCTCCTACGAGCAGTACTTC
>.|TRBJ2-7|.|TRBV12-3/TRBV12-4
CASSDPGQKYEQYF
TGTGCCAGCAGTGACCCGGGACAAAAATACGAGCAGTACTTC
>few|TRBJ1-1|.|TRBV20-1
CSAPLSGGAFF
TGCAGTGCTCCGCTTTCTGGGGGAGCTTTCTTT
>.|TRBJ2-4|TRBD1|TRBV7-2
CASSFDREIVNIQYF
TGTGCCAGCAGCTTCGACAGGGAAATTGTCAACATTCAGTACTTC
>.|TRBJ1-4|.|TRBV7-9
CASSVSREWDEKLFF
TGTGCCAGCAGCGTTTCCCGGGAATGGGATGAAAAACTGTTTTTT